This passage covers 14 T cell receptor beta chains from one sample sequenced in a study of beta chain features in type 1 diabetes. All of the isolated RNA was reverse transcribed, so expressed TCRB transcripts were sequenced. The method was immunoSEQ multiplex PCR; TCRdb's version includes in-frame clones alone and lacks a portion of them. The sample carries hundreds of thousands of clones, around 15% recorded once. Sequencing was carried out using naive CD4+ T cells from blood. All receptors derive from a young man in good health.

The chain carries TRBV7-9 and TRBJ1-5; TRBD1 might be the D (6 bases). Germline-derived CDR1 and CDR2 are SEHNR and FQNEAQ (reference sequence). V was clipped by 2 bases and J by 6 bases, with 14 bases between them. The CDR3 totals 15 residues. CDR3 loop: CASSLHGGEGQPQHF. DNA for the CDR3: TGTGCCAGCAGCTTACATGGGGGCGAGGGTCAGCCCCAGCATTTT.

This clone was detected a few times. This sequence joins TRBV5-4 and TRBJ2-1; 12 positions match TRBD1. This CDR3 has 15 amino acids. Trimming removed 0 bases from V and 9 bases from J; junction bases left unmatched: 4. Per germline, CDR1 SGHNT and CDR2 YYREEE (reference sequence). CDR3 DNA: TGTGCCAGCAGCTTGGCAGGGACAGGGGGCCTTGAGCAGTTCTTC. Protein: CASSLAGTGGLEQFF.

The chain has TRBV2 and TRBJ1-2; possibly TRBD1 for D (5 bases). In germline, CDR1 is SNHLY, CDR2 FYNNEI. This CDR3 is 12 amino acids long. Trimming took 6 bases from V and 6 from J, leaving 11 bases between them. The CDR3 DNA is TGTGCCAGCAGCACCCGACAGAATGGCTACACCTTC. Protein: CASSTRQNGYTF.

This clone was seen a handful of times. The genes are TRBV28 and TRBJ1-6, with no clear D. The CDR3 has 13 residues. Germline V gene lookup returns CDR1 MDHEN and CDR2 SYDVKM. V was shortened by 6 bases and J by 2 bases, with 5 bases between the two germline ends. The CDR3 loop reads CASRRTYNSPLHF. The CDR3 DNA is TGTGCCAGCAGACGAACCTATAATTCACCCCTCCACTTT.

The V call is TRBV6-5, the J call TRBJ2-7; unclear D gene. CDR3 length: 14 residues. Germline CDR1 reads MNHEY; CDR2 reads SVGAGI. The V gene lost 2 bases and the J gene lost 3 bases, with 11 bases spanning the gap. The CDR3 is CASSYEDPRYEQYF. The CDR3 coding sequence is TGTGCCAGCAGTTACGAAGACCCGCGCTACGAGCAGTACTTC.

This clone appeared many times. This chain connects TRBV29-1 to TRBJ2-2; TRBD1 is a possible D gene (5 bases). This CDR3 contains 15 residues. The germline V gene has CDR1 SQVTM and CDR2 ANQGSEA. V was clipped by 7 bases and J by 4 bases, with 19 bases between them. The CDR3 bases are TGCAGCGCCTCACCAGGGTACTCTCGCACCGGGGAGCTGTTTTTT. This gives the protein CSASPGYSRTGELFF.

The V call is TRBV6-5, the J call TRBJ1-3; D gene unclear. Germline assignment: CDR1 MNHEY and CDR2 SVGAGI. The germline V and J ends were trimmed by 0 bases and 4 bases, with 10 bases remaining between them. The CDR3 length is 15 residues. The CDR3 sequence: CASSYSAGNGNTIYF. The CDR3 coding sequence is TGTGCCAGCAGTTACTCTGCGGGGAACGGAAACACCATATATTTT.

The sample holds one count of this clone. The chain joins TRBV5-1 to TRBJ2-1; TRBD2 is a possible D gene (7 bases). The V gene lost 0 bases and the J gene lost 6 bases, with 16 bases spanning the gap. Germline V gene sequence: CDR1 SGHRS, CDR2 YFSETQ. The CDR3 is 16 residues long. DNA of the CDR3: TGCGCCAGCAGCTTGGTAGGGGGAGGGCGCGGCAATGAGCAGTTCTTC. This encodes CASSLVGGGRGNEQFF.

This clone occurred a few times. The J gene is TRBJ2-6, the V gene TRBV2; unclear D gene. The CDR3 contains 16 residues. Germline CDR1 and CDR2: SNHLY and FYNNEI. V lost 4 bases and J 4 bases, leaving 14 bases between the germline ends. CDR3 DNA: TGTGCCAGCAGTGGCATCCGACATCTAGGGGCCAACGTCCTGACTTTC. Translation gives CASSGIRHLGANVLTF. Combining the CDR3 with reference TRBV2 and TRBJ2-6 gives the whole variable domain EPEVTQTPSHQVTQMGQEVILRCVPISNHLYFYWYRQILGQKVEFLVSFYNNEISEKSEIFDDQFSVERPDGSNFTLKIRSTKLEDSAMYFCASSGIRHLGANVLTFGAGSRLTVL.

This clone has more than one count but fewer than ten. The J gene is TRBJ1-4, the V gene TRBV2; 7 nucleotides align to TRBD1. The ends lost 7 bases at V and 5 bases at J; junction bases unmatched: 7. Germline V gene data show CDR1 as SNHLY and CDR2 as FYNNEI. CDR3 length: 14 residues. CDR3 coding DNA: TGTGCCAGCACCAAGGACAGGTTGAATGAAAAACTGTTTTTT. Its translation: CASTKDRLNEKLFF.

The V gene is TRBV2, the J gene TRBJ2-5; D may match TRBD1 or TRBD2 (5 bases each). Germline V lookup: CDR1 SNHLY, CDR2 FYNNEI. This CDR3 is 16 amino acids long. V dropped 6 bases and J dropped 2 bases, with 19 bases sitting between them. CDR3 DNA sequence: TGTGCCAGCAGGACGGGAAACAGGCCCCTACAAGAGACCCAGTACTTC. Translated: CASRTGNRPLQETQYF.

This clone came up a few times. The chain combines TRBV19 with TRBJ2-1; D call uncertain. The V end was cut by 7 bases, the J end by 3 bases, with 16 bases between. The CDR3 runs to 15 residues. CDR1 LNHDA and CDR2 SQIVND come from the germline V gene (reference sequence). CDR3 nucleotides: TGTGCCAGTACCGTCACGGCATTCGGCTACAATGAGCAGTTCTTC. Residues: CASTVTAFGYNEQFF. Full variable domain (outside the CDR3, taken from reference TRBV19 and TRBJ2-1): DGGITQSPKYLFRKEGQNVTLSCEQNLNHDAMYWYRQDPGQGLRLIYYSQIVNDFQKGDIAEGYSVSREKKESFPLTVTSAQKNPTAFYLCASTVTAFGYNEQFFGPGTRLTVL.

The chain uses TRBV28 and TRBJ2-2; tentatively, D is TRBD1 (6 bases). Per the germline V gene, CDR1 is MDHEN and CDR2 is SYDVKM. V dropped 7 bases and J dropped 7 bases, with 13 bases sitting between them. The CDR3 contains 13 residues. The CDR3 sequence: CASMYRDVGELFF. As DNA, the CDR3 is TGTGCCAGCATGTACAGGGACGTCGGGGAGCTGTTTTTT.

This clone appeared a few times. CDR3 bases: TGTGCCAGCAGCGCGCGGACAGGGGGAAATTCACCCCTCCACTTT. Its translation: CASSARTGGNSPLHF. The chain has TRBV9 and TRBJ1-6, with 10 bases identical to TRBD1. CDR3 length: 15 residues. Looked up from germline, CDR1 is SGDLS and CDR2 is YYNGEE. After removal of 3 bases from V and 7 bases from J, the junction contained 4 bases not matched to a gene.